The present TCR beta chain was sequenced within a study of blood T cell repertoires in COVID-19. Study details: PBMCs, B-cell-depleted T cells, or T cells provided the cDNA or gDNA that made up the material.

This CDR3 has 14 residues. The germline CDR1 and CDR2 sequences are MNHEY and SMNVEV (reference sequence). J was trimmed by 0 bases and V by 5 bases; bases with no gene match: 0. While infection was still active, Seattle patients were enrolled and then followed longitudinally. Per the study methods: The assay estimated nucleated cells by amplifying reference gene primers. Sequencing was performed with immunoSEQ multiplex PCR; in TCRdb, only in-frame clones are kept and a portion is missing. V and J calls and clone size come straight from that table; D and trimming were deduced from the DNA. This table has under 250,000 clones, approximately 78% appearing once.

The source material was peripheral blood. This sequence was found in a woman aged 70-85 years with COVID-19, enrolled during active disease. This chain uses TRBV27 with TRBJ2-7; 11 nucleotides match TRBD2. As DNA, the CDR3 is TGTGCCAGCAGTACTAGCGGGAGCTCCTACGAGCAGTACTTC. Residues: CASSTSGSSYEQYF.